Below are 29 T cell receptor beta chains sequenced from a single sample in a study of cytomegalovirus exposure and HLA in healthy donors. TCRdb's table, derived via immunoSEQ multiplex PCR, lists solely in-frame clones and lacks some. The profile shows over 250,000 clones, about 90% of them singletons. The source material was PBMCs. These receptors all come from a woman aged 30 to 39 in good health and CMV-seropositive.

The chain recombines TRBV11-2 with TRBJ2-7; D uncertain. This CDR3 has 12 amino acids. V lost 4 bases and J lost 13, with 17 bases in between. Germline CDR1 and CDR2: SGHAT and FQNNGV. As DNA, the CDR3 is TGTGCCAGCAGCTCCCAGGTTGATGATAACTACTTC. Translating gives CASSSQVDDNYF.

The CDR3 DNA reads as TGCGCCAGCAGCTTACAGGGGCTTGGGCAGGACACCATATATTTT. It codes for CASSLQGLGQDTIYF. This chain links TRBV5-1 with TRBJ1-3; 7 positions match TRBD1. Germline assignment: CDR1 SGHRS and CDR2 YFSETQ. V lost 2 bases and J lost 8; bases outside the gene matches: 10. This CDR3 region has 15 residues.

V and J are TRBV6-5 and TRBJ2-2; D might be TRBD2 (7 bases). The CDR3 covers 16 residues. CDR1 and CDR2 (germline): MNHEY, SVGAGI. Trimming took off 2 bases at V and 3 bases at J, with 13 bases between the two ends. The CDR3 sequence is CASSYGGGPYTGELFF. CDR3 nucleotide sequence: TGTGCCAGCAGTTACGGGGGGGGCCCGTACACCGGGGAGCTGTTTTTT.

This clone has just one count. This chain connects TRBV6-1 to TRBJ2-3; 7 bases map to TRBD1. Unmatched junction bases numbered 11, after V lost 11 bases and J lost 0 bases. Germline loops: CDR1 MNHNS, CDR2 SASEGT. This CDR3 spans 15 amino acids. The CDR3 bases are TGTGCCGCACTCGACAGGGCTTGGAGCACAGATACGCAGTATTTT. Protein: CAALDRAWSTDTQYF.

The chain couples TRBV7-8 to TRBJ2-5, with D perhaps being TRBD1 or TRBD2 (5 bases each). The CDR3 consists of 13 residues. Trimming pared 10 bases from V and 5 bases from J, leaving 17 bases between. Per germline, CDR1 SGHVS and CDR2 FQNEAQ. CDR3 amino acids: CATSFSGTETQYF. CDR3 coding DNA: TGTGCCACAAGTTTTTCAGGGACGGAGACCCAGTACTTC.

The rearrangement joins TRBV5-1 to TRBJ1-4; the match to TRBD1 covers 7 bases. This CDR3 is built from 15 residues. Unmatched junction bases numbered 8, after V lost 4 bases and J lost 5 bases. Germline V lookup: CDR1 SGHRS, CDR2 YFSETQ. Written as DNA, the CDR3 is TGCGCCAGCAGCCCCGCGGGACAGCAAAATGAAAAACTGTTTTTT. It translates to CASSPAGQQNEKLFF.

The chain carries TRBV30 and TRBJ1-1, with D hard to call. This CDR3 spans 13 amino acids. Per the germline V gene, CDR1 is GTSNPN and CDR2 is SVGIG (reference sequence). The V and J ends lost 3 bases and 1 base respectively, with 9 bases between them. CDR3 coding DNA: TGTGCCTGGAGCAAAACAGCGAACACTGAAGCTTTCTTT. This sequence encodes CAWSKTANTEAFF. Combining the CDR3 with reference TRBV30 and TRBJ1-1 gives the whole variable domain SQTIHQWPATLVQPVGSPLSLECTVEGTSNPNLYWYRQAAGRGLQLLFYSVGIGQISSEVPQNLSASRPQDRQFILSSKKLLLSDSGFYLCAWSKTANTEAFFGQGTRLTVV.

DNA for the CDR3: TGTGCCAGCAGCTTGACGGGAAGTGTTGGTCAGCCCCAGCATTTT. Amino acids: CASSLTGSVGQPQHF. The chain joins TRBV5-6 to TRBJ1-5, with no clear D. Trimming took 1 base from V and 6 from J, leaving 14 bases between them. The V gene's germline CDR1 is SGHDT and CDR2 YYEEEE. The CDR3 loop spans 15 amino acids.

V and J are TRBV9 and TRBJ1-2, with D possibly TRBD1 on 6 matching bases. This CDR3 comprises 14 residues. Germline V gene sequence: CDR1 SGDLS, CDR2 YYNGEE. Trimming took off 0 bases at V and 8 bases at J, with 14 bases between the two ends. The CDR3 sequence: CASSVENAGGGYTF. The CDR3, as DNA: TGTGCCAGCAGCGTAGAAAACGCGGGGGGCGGCTACACCTTC.

This chain connects TRBV4-3 to TRBJ2-3; 14 bases are a match to TRBD2. Per germline, CDR1 LGHNA and CDR2 YSLEER. This CDR3 is 19 amino acids long. The ends lost 5 bases at V and 2 bases at J; junction bases unmatched: 12. CDR3 sequence: CASSSGLAGEVPDTDTQYF. CDR3 nucleotides: TGCGCCAGCAGCTCGGGACTAGCGGGAGAGGTGCCCGACACAGATACGCAGTATTTT.

The gene calls are TRBV18 and TRBJ2-2, with 7 bases identical to TRBD1. This CDR3 is 20 amino acids long. Germline assignment: CDR1 KGHSH and CDR2 LQKENI. V dropped 2 bases and J dropped 0; count of bases not matched to a gene: 15. The CDR3 DNA reads TGTGCCAGCTCACCAAGGGGGTCACTACAGGGGCGAGCGAACACCGGGGAGCTGTTTTTT. It is translated as CASSPRGSLQGRANTGELFF.

In nucleotides, the CDR3 is TGTGCCAGCAGCTTAGGCGGGGGGTACACCGGGGAGCTGTTTTTT. Its protein product is CASSLGGGYTGELFF. The chain links TRBV7-6 to TRBJ2-2, with TRBD2 matching over 8 bases. The V gene's germline CDR1 is SGHVS and CDR2 FNYEAQ. The CDR3 covers 15 residues. After removal of 1 base from V and 3 bases from J, the junction contained 1 base not matched to a gene. The full variable domain, with the rest looked up from reference TRBV7-6 and TRBJ2-2, is GAGVSQSPRYKVTKRGQDVALRCDPISGHVSLYWYRQALGQGPEFLTYFNYEAQQDKSGLPNDRFSAERPEGSISTLTIQRTEQRDSAMYRCASSLGGGYTGELFFGEGSRLTVL.

The J gene is TRBJ2-2, the V gene TRBV5-6; no definite D call. CDR1 and CDR2 (germline): SGHDT, YYEEEE. This CDR3 has 12 residues. V gave up 8 bases and J gave up 4 bases, with 9 bases separating them. The CDR3 nucleotides are TGTGCCAGGCCCCCCTTCACCGGGGAGCTGTTTTTT. Translated, it gives CARPPFTGELFF.

This clone was seen only once. The gene calls are TRBV2 and TRBJ1-4, with D possibly TRBD1 on 5 matching bases. V lost 7 bases and J 5 bases, leaving 17 bases between the germline ends. The CDR3 extends over 15 amino acids. Germline-derived CDR1 and CDR2 are SNHLY and FYNNEI. The CDR3 sequence is CASKDVAGMNEKLFF. The CDR3 DNA follows: TGTGCCAGCAAGGACGTCGCAGGGATGAATGAAAAACTGTTTTTT.

V and J are TRBV4-3 and TRBJ2-2; D might be TRBD1 (6 bases). V lost 0 bases to trimming and J lost 2 bases, with 16 bases between them. The CDR3 has 18 residues. The V gene's germline CDR1 is LGHNA and CDR2 YSLEER. CDR3 region: CASSQDFDRMGNTGELFF. CDR3 in DNA: TGCGCCAGCAGCCAAGATTTCGACAGGATGGGAAACACCGGGGAGCTGTTTTTT.

The chain has TRBV11-3 and TRBJ2-2; no reliable D call. CDR3 length equals 11 residues. Germline assignment: CDR1 SGHNT and CDR2 YENEEA. Trimming left V 3 bases short and J 6 bases short, with 2 bases between. CDR3 bases: TGTGCCAGCAGCTTGGCCGGGGAGCTGTTTTTT. Translated: CASSLAGELFF.

The chain carries TRBV19 and TRBJ2-7; D not resolved. The CDR3 is made up of 13 amino acids. V was shortened by 4 bases and J by 6 bases, with 13 bases between the two germline ends. The germline V gene encodes CDR1 LNHDA and CDR2 SQIVND (reference sequence). The CDR3 DNA reads as TGTGCCAGTAGTAACCCCCCCGCGCGCGAGCAGTACTTC. This sequence encodes CASSNPPAREQYF.

The chain carries TRBV27 and TRBJ2-3; D gene uncertain. Germline V lookup: CDR1 MNHEY, CDR2 SMNVEV (reference sequence). The V end was cut by 4 bases, the J end by 1 base, with 9 bases between. This CDR3 has 14 residues. This CDR3 is CASSSTPGTDTQYF. The CDR3 region has the DNA TGTGCCAGCAGTTCCACTCCTGGCACAGATACGCAGTATTTT.

The rearrangement uses TRBV5-1 and TRBJ1-6, with 10 bases aligning to TRBD1. Trimming took 4 bases from V and 7 from J; bases not matched to a gene: 5. This CDR3 region has 15 residues. CDR1 and CDR2 from the germline V gene are SGHRS and YFSETQ. The CDR3 nucleotides are TGCGCCAGCAGCCCCTGGACAGGGGGAAATTCACCCCTCCACTTT. This codes for CASSPWTGGNSPLHF.

This clone was observed once. The chain combines TRBV30 with TRBJ2-6; D not resolved. Germline V CDR1 and CDR2: GTSNPN, SVGIG (reference sequence). The CDR3 has 12 amino acids. Trimming pared 5 bases from V and 0 bases from J, leaving 2 bases between. The CDR3 sequence is CAWDSGANVLTF. The CDR3 DNA follows: TGTGCCTGGGACTCTGGGGCCAACGTCCTGACTTTC.

V is TRBV7-9 and J is TRBJ2-2; 7 positions match TRBD2. With V trimmed by 1 base and J by 4 bases, 3 bases remained unmatched. CDR3 length: 15 residues. Germline CDR1 SEHNR, CDR2 FQNEAQ (reference sequence). DNA for the CDR3: TGTGCCAGCAGCTTAGAAGCGGGGAGCACCGGGGAGCTGTTTTTT. Its protein is CASSLEAGSTGELFF.

This clone has a single count. This chain connects TRBV7-8 to TRBJ2-7; TRBD2 aligns across 10 bases. Looked up from germline, CDR1 is SGHVS and CDR2 is FQNEAQ. CDR3 length: 18 residues. V gave up 5 bases and J gave up 2 bases; unmatched junction bases: 15. The CDR3 coding sequence is TGTGCCAGCAGCGAACGAAGCCGTAGCGGGGGGCTGCCCTACGAGCAGTACTTC. Protein: CASSERSRSGGLPYEQYF.

The chain carries TRBV30 and TRBJ1-4, with D hard to call. This CDR3 region has 15 residues. CDR1 GTSNPN and CDR2 SVGIG come from the germline V gene (reference sequence). The V gene lost 2 bases and the J gene lost 7 bases, with 17 bases spanning the gap. The CDR3 DNA is TGTGCCTGGAGTTTTGGCTCTTTCGGCGGTGAAAAACTGTTTTTT. Amino acids: CAWSFGSFGGEKLFF.

V is TRBV2 and J is TRBJ1-1, with a tentative D call TRBD1 (6 bases). The CDR3 totals 14 residues. V was trimmed by 5 bases and J by 0 bases, leaving 10 bases between them. Germline-derived CDR1 and CDR2 are SNHLY and FYNNEI. In DNA form, the CDR3 reads TGTGCCAGCAGTCCCAGGGGCATGAACACTGAAGCTTTCTTT. It specifies CASSPRGMNTEAFF.

About this clone itself: Other DNA sequences in the same sample also yield this CDR3. V usage is TRBV5-4 and J usage is TRBJ1-1, with 7 positions matching TRBD1. The CDR3 contains 12 residues. Trimming at V came to 4 bases and at J to 5 bases, leaving 2 bases not matched to a gene. CDR1 is SGHNT and CDR2 is YYREEE in the germline V gene (reference sequence). The CDR3 reads CASSLRGTEAFF. The CDR3 DNA follows: TGTGCCAGCAGCCTCAGGGGGACTGAAGCTTTCTTT.

This clone is a singleton in its sample. V gene TRBV27 combines with J gene TRBJ1-4, with 7 bases lining up with TRBD1. CDR1 MNHEY and CDR2 SMNVEV come from the germline V gene (reference sequence). V dropped 9 bases and J dropped 7; count of bases not matched to a gene: 14. There are 15 residues in the CDR3. The CDR3 is CASRSGEGAREKLFF. Here the CDR3 DNA reads TGTGCCAGTCGGTCCGGAGAGGGGGCTCGTGAAAAACTGTTTTTT.

The J gene is TRBJ2-1, the V gene TRBV30; D gene unclear. V lost 3 bases, J lost 10 bases, and 16 bases lay in between. The CDR3 loop spans 13 amino acids. Germline V gene lookup returns CDR1 GTSNPN and CDR2 SVGIG (reference sequence). The CDR3 DNA reads TGTGCCTGGAGGGCAGCTGCGGCGATCGAGCAGTTCTTC. This encodes CAWRAAAAIEQFF.

The chain carries TRBV7-2 and TRBJ2-5; 8 positions agree with TRBD2. Per germline, CDR1 SGHTA and CDR2 FQGNSA. This CDR3 comprises 17 residues. V lost 5 bases to trimming and J lost 5 bases; unmatched junction nucleotides: 16. The CDR3 here is CASSGFSAGVRGETQYF. The CDR3 coding sequence is TGTGCCAGCAGCGGTTTCTCAGCGGGGGTAAGGGGTGAGACCCAGTACTTC.

The rearrangement uses TRBV4-1 and TRBJ2-7, with a possible D match to TRBD1 (6 bases). V dropped 4 bases and J dropped 1 base, with 8 bases sitting between them. The CDR3 sequence is 13 residues long. The germline gives CDR1 MGHRA, CDR2 YSYEKL. The CDR3 nucleotides are TGCGCCAGCAGCCGCACAGGGTCCTACGAGCAGTACTTC. It encodes CASSRTGSYEQYF.